The rows below give T cell receptor beta chains drawn from one sample of a study of shared clonotypes between healthy human individuals. Some clones are missing from TCRdb's copy, which holds only in-frame ones; the method was immunoSEQ multiplex PCR. The data show more than 2 million clones, about 95% seen once. The sample consisted of naive CD8+ T cells sorted from blood. The source of these receptors is a man in his late teens or twenties in good health. CDR3s include the opening cysteine and the closing phenylalanine or tryptophan. Fields, in order: clone size, D gene, J gene, V gene, CDR3 protein, CDR3 DNA. A D gene is named only where the DNA matches it firmly. Some rows have no size entry. The others give once, few or many, or a class for an expanded clone.

clone_size: NA
d_call: NA
j_call: TRBJ1-5
v_call: TRBV5-8
cdr3_aa: CASTWTDSNQPQHF
cdr3_nt: TGTGCCAGCACCTGGACAGATAGCAATCAGCCCCAGCATTTT

clone_size: few
d_call: TRBD1
j_call: TRBJ1-3
v_call: TRBV19
cdr3_aa: CASSIEAGTGGRGNTIYF
cdr3_nt: TGTGCCAGTAGTATAGAGGCTGGGACAGGGGGCCGTGGAAACACCATATATTTT

clone_size: once
d_call: TRBD2
j_call: TRBJ2-1
v_call: TRBV5-1
cdr3_aa: CASSPGLGFHEQFF
cdr3_nt: TGCGCCAGCAGCCCGGGACTAGGATTCCATGAGCAGTTCTTC

clone_size: NA
d_call: NA
j_call: TRBJ2-3
v_call: TRBV18
cdr3_aa: CASSPPGAAGTDTQYF
cdr3_nt: TGTGCCAGCTCACCACCGGGGGCTGCGGGCACAGATACGCAGTATTTT

clone_size: NA
d_call: TRBD1
j_call: TRBJ1-3
v_call: TRBV7-9
cdr3_aa: CASSLEQGTGNTIYF
cdr3_nt: TGTGCCAGCAGCTTAGAACAGGGGACTGGAAACACCATATATTTT

clone_size: NA
d_call: TRBD2
j_call: TRBJ2-1
v_call: TRBV6-1
cdr3_aa: CASCRTSGNNEQFF
cdr3_nt: TGTGCCAGCTGCAGGACTAGTGGGAACAATGAGCAGTTCTTC

clone_size: NA
d_call: TRBD1
j_call: TRBJ2-7
v_call: TRBV28
cdr3_aa: CASQNTGTDSYEQYF
cdr3_nt: TGTGCCAGTCAGAATACCGGGACAGACTCCTACGAGCAGTACTTC

clone_size: once
d_call: NA
j_call: TRBJ2-7
v_call: TRBV4-3
cdr3_aa: CASSQHSAGTYEQYF
cdr3_nt: TGCGCCAGCAGCCAACATTCTGCAGGGACCTACGAGCAGTACTTC

clone_size: NA
d_call: NA
j_call: TRBJ1-6
v_call: TRBV25-1
cdr3_aa: CASSPIVGRDSPLHF
cdr3_nt: TGTGCCAGCAGCCCTATAGTGGGCAGGGATTCACCCCTCCACTTT

clone_size: NA
d_call: NA
j_call: TRBJ2-3
v_call: TRBV7-9
cdr3_aa: CASSVDWGRTDTQYF
cdr3_nt: TGTGCCAGCAGCGTTGACTGGGGAAGGACAGATACGCAGTATTTT

clone_size: NA
d_call: NA
j_call: TRBJ1-3
v_call: TRBV27
cdr3_aa: CASREGSGNTIYF
cdr3_nt: TGTGCCAGCAGGGAAGGCTCTGGAAACACCATATATTTT